These 2 T cell receptor beta chains were all obtained from the same sample, sequenced in a study of blood T cells in healthy people across ages. A sample-barcoded 5' primer and a J-beta primer mix were used in a second PCR of about 6 to 12 cycles. MiXCR was run by TCRdb on the 5' RACE reads, yielding one entry per CDR3 protein. The repertoire has 450,000 to 600,000 distinct CDR3 sequences, about 26% of them found once; the top ten carry 3% to 4%. The data were also submitted as part of a second study, on T cells of mothers and their children.

The source material was blood. Receptor source: a boy aged 2 to 9 in good health.

In this sample, this clonotype turned up a few times. J is TRBJ2-5 and V is TRBV12-3 or TRBV12-4; 7 bases are a match to TRBD2. J gave up 0 bases and V 8 bases, and 6 bases lay outside the gene matches. The CDR3 runs 14 residues. The CDR3 DNA is TGTGCCAGCGGAGGCGGGAGCTACCAAGAGACCCAGTACTTC. Its translation is CASGGGSYQETQYF.

V is TRBV7-2 and J is TRBJ2-7; no firm D call. CDR1 and CDR2 from the germline V gene are SGHTA and FQGNSA. Trimming took 0 bases from V and 0 from J, leaving 9 bases between them. This CDR3 has 15 amino acids. The CDR3 spells CASSLAQSRSYEQYF. Here the CDR3 DNA reads TGTGCCAGCAGCTTAGCGCAAAGCCGCTCCTACGAGCAGTACTTC.